This T cell receptor beta chain was sequenced during a study of blood T cell repertoires in COVID-19. Background on the study: Acute and convalescent COVID-19 samples came from the United States, Italy and Spain. T cells, B-cell-depleted T cells, or PBMCs supplied cDNA or gDNA.

In the source study's methods: Estimation of nucleated cell counts was performed using reference gene primer amplification. Sequencing was performed with immunoSEQ multiplex PCR; in TCRdb, only in-frame clones are kept and a portion is missing. D and trimming were read from the DNA, whereas the V and J calls and clone size are those reported in that table. The sample shows approximately 70,000 clones, about nine tenths of them seen only once. The germline V gene has CDR1 SGHAT and CDR2 FQDESV (reference sequence). V lost 0 bases and J 3 bases, leaving 8 bases between the germline ends. The CDR3 is 14 residues long.

The TCR sequence derives from a man between 45 and 60 years old with active COVID-19. The specimen was peripheral blood. This chain links TRBV11-1 with TRBJ2-5; no clear D. CDR3 amino acids: CASSLAQQKETQYF. Written as DNA, the CDR3 is TGTGCCAGCAGCTTAGCACAACAGAAAGAGACCCAGTACTTC.